This is a list of T cell receptor beta chains from one sample in a study of Ad26.COV2.S vaccination and SARS-CoV-2 variants. Libraries were prepared by immunoSEQ multiplex PCR; TCRdb keeps only in-frame clonotypes and omits some of them. Among approximately 480,000 clones listed, around 90% were seen once. Sequencing used peripheral blood, obtained in a trial of Ad26.COV2.S vaccine versus placebo. All receptors derive from a person between 18 and 65 years old who received the Ad26.COV2.S COVID-19 vaccine or a placebo. CDR3s include the opening cysteine and the closing phenylalanine or tryptophan. Fields, in order: V gene, clone size, D gene, J gene, CDR3 DNA, CDR3 protein. D genes are given only for firm matches. For some rows the clone size is stated as once, few or many, or as a class when expanded; others skip it.

TRBV27	NA	NA	TRBJ2-7	TGTGCCAGCAGTTTCCGGGACACATCCTACGAGCAGTACTTC	CASSFRDTSYEQYF
TRBV6-5	few	NA	TRBJ1-1	TGTGCCAGCCGGGATTATGAAGCTTTCTTT	CASRDYEAFF
TRBV11-2	NA	TRBD2	TRBJ2-3	TGTGCCAGCAGCCCGGGGCCGGGGGGAGGACCCCCTACAGATACGCAGTATTTT	CASSPGPGGGPPTDTQYF
TRBV7-2	NA	NA	TRBJ1-5	TGTGCCAGCAGCCAGGGGCAGATCTGGAGCGTAAGTCAGCCCCAGCATTTT	CASSQGQIWSVSQPQHF
TRBV10-3	NA	NA	TRBJ2-1	TGTGCCATCAGTGAGTCGATTTGGGCGGTCTCCTACAATGAGCAGTTCTTC	CAISESIWAVSYNEQFF
TRBV7-6	NA	NA	TRBJ2-7	TGTGCCAGCAGCTTAGTACGGGACGAGCAGTACTTC	CASSLVRDEQYF
TRBV30	NA	TRBD1	TRBJ2-2	TGTGCCTGGAGCCGACAGGGTCCCGGGGAGCTGTTTTTT	CAWSRQGPGELFF
TRBV30	NA	TRBD2	TRBJ2-1	TGTGCGGAGGGAGCGGGATACAATGAGCAGTTCTTC	CAEGAGYNEQFF
TRBV7-2	NA	TRBD1	TRBJ1-5	TGTGCCAGCAGCTACAGGGGGGGTCAGCCCCAGCATTTT	CASSYRGGQPQHF
TRBV27	few	NA	TRBJ1-1	TGTGCCAGCGGGTTCCTGGGAACTAACACTGAAGCTTTCTTT	CASGFLGTNTEAFF
TRBV7-9	NA	NA	TRBJ2-1	TGTGCCAGCAGGGACTCCGGGAATTACAATGAGCAGTTCTTC	CASRDSGNYNEQFF
TRBV4-3	NA	NA	TRBJ1-2	TGCGCCAGCAGCCAAGCTCTGGTAGCCTATGGCTACACCTTC	CASSQALVAYGYTF
TRBV12-1	NA	NA	TRBJ1-5	TGTGCCAGCAGCTTTGAGACAGGGGAAGAGTGGGATAGCAATCAGCCCCAGCATTTT	CASSFETGEEWDSNQPQHF
TRBV28	NA	NA	TRBJ2-3	TGTGCCAGCAGTCCGGGAGCAGGGACAGATACGCAGTATTTT	CASSPGAGTDTQYF
TRBV19	few	TRBD1	TRBJ1-5	TGTGCCACCCAAAGCCCCCGGGACAGCGGGGGGGTAGCCCAGCATTTT	CATQSPRDSGGVAQHF
TRBV28	NA	NA	TRBJ1-2	TGTGCCAGCAGTTTCGGGGGGAGGGGTGGCTACACCTTC	CASSFGGRGGYTF
TRBV6-2/TRBV6-3	NA	NA	TRBJ1-1	TGTGCCAGCAGTTACTTCGGGAGGGGGACCCACACTGAAGCTTTCTTT	CASSYFGRGTHTEAFF
TRBV28	NA	NA	TRBJ2-7	TGTGCCAGCAGTCCGACCCTGATGGGACGGTACGAGCAGTACTTC	CASSPTLMGRYEQYF
TRBV5-6	NA	TRBD2	TRBJ2-3	TGTGCCAGCAGCTTAATAGCGGGAGGTACAGATACGCAGTATTTT	CASSLIAGGTDTQYF
TRBV4-3	once	TRBD2	TRBJ2-7	TGCGCCAGCAGCCAAGCCTCGGGGGGGGGCGAGCAGTACTTC	CASSQASGGGEQYF
TRBV6-5	NA	NA	TRBJ1-5	TGTGCCAGCAGTTACCAGGGTAGCGGTCAGCCCCAGCATTTT	CASSYQGSGQPQHF
TRBV5-1	NA	TRBD1	TRBJ2-1	TGCGCCAGCAGCTCCGGGACAGGGGTCAGCAATGAGCAGTTCTTC	CASSSGTGVSNEQFF
TRBV30	NA	NA	TRBJ2-7	TGTGCCTGGAGTACCGGGAACTACGAGCAGTACTTC	CAWSTGNYEQYF
TRBV7-9	few	NA	TRBJ1-5	TGTGCCAGCAGCTTCCAGACAGGAGGAGGCAATCAGCCCCAGCATTTT	CASSFQTGGGNQPQHF
TRBV6-2/TRBV6-3	NA	NA	TRBJ2-2	TGTGCCAGCAGTCAAACCCGTCCCGGGGAGCTGTTTTTT	CASSQTRPGELFF